The rows below give T cell receptor beta chains drawn from one sample of a study of cytomegalovirus exposure and HLA in healthy donors. Clones were sequenced by immunoSEQ multiplex PCR, and TCRdb holds only the in-frame ones, with some missing. The sample totals about 130,000 clones; its top ten clones hold about 1.6%. The specimen sequenced was PBMCs. Receptors originate from a woman aged 40 to 49 in good health and CMV-seronegative. CDR3s include the opening cysteine and the closing phenylalanine or tryptophan. Fields, in order: CDR3 protein, CDR3 DNA, D gene, J gene, V gene. D genes are given only for firm matches.

cdr3_aa: CASSFARSNQPQHF
cdr3_nt: TGTGCCAGCAGTTTTGCCAGGAGCAATCAGCCCCAGCATTTT
d_call: .
j_call: TRBJ1-5
v_call: TRBV7-9

cdr3_aa: CASASGEGETQYF
cdr3_nt: TGTGCCAGCGCCAGCGGGGAGGGAGAGACCCAGTACTTC
d_call: TRBD2
j_call: TRBJ2-5
v_call: TRBV7-2

cdr3_aa: CASSQGQDRPNTGELFF
cdr3_nt: TGCGCCAGCAGCCAAGGTCAAGACAGGCCGAACACCGGGGAGCTGTTTTTT
d_call: .
j_call: TRBJ2-2
v_call: TRBV4-3

cdr3_aa: CASSLWGQGNGNTIYF
cdr3_nt: TGTGCCAGCAGTTTATGGGGACAGGGAAATGGAAACACCATATATTTT
d_call: TRBD1
j_call: TRBJ1-3
v_call: TRBV28

cdr3_aa: CASTDTTGGPQHF
cdr3_nt: TGTGCCAGCACCGACACCACCGGGGGGCCCCAGCATTTT
d_call: .
j_call: TRBJ1-5
v_call: TRBV6-5

cdr3_aa: CASSLDSGGYDGYTF
cdr3_nt: TGTGCCAGCAGCTTAGATTCCGGGGGTTATGATGGCTACACCTTC
d_call: .
j_call: TRBJ1-2
v_call: TRBV7-2

cdr3_aa: CASSDRGYGYTF
cdr3_nt: TGTGCCAGCAGTGACAGGGGCTATGGCTACACCTTC
d_call: .
j_call: TRBJ1-2
v_call: TRBV2

cdr3_aa: CASSMLSMGSGNTIYF
cdr3_nt: TGTGCCAGCAGTATGCTAAGTATGGGCAGTGGAAACACCATATATTTT
d_call: .
j_call: TRBJ1-3
v_call: TRBV28

cdr3_aa: CASSASGTGVGEQYF
cdr3_nt: TGCGCCAGCAGTGCGTCCGGGACAGGGGTCGGCGAGCAGTACTTC
d_call: TRBD1
j_call: TRBJ2-7
v_call: TRBV10-2

cdr3_aa: CASSRWGTGATTNERMFF
cdr3_nt: .
d_call: .
j_call: TRBJ1-4
v_call: TRBV18

cdr3_aa: CASSLDEGAAFYGYTF
cdr3_nt: TGCGCCAGCAGCTTGGATGAGGGGGCGGCCTTCTATGGCTACACCTTC
d_call: TRBD1
j_call: TRBJ1-2
v_call: TRBV5-1

cdr3_aa: CASRATGGSAEAFF
cdr3_nt: TGTGCCAGCAGGGCGACAGGGGGGAGCGCTGAAGCTTTCTTT
d_call: TRBD1
j_call: TRBJ1-1
v_call: TRBV5-4

cdr3_aa: CASSLGPAGGQPQHF
cdr3_nt: TGTGCCAGCAGCTTAGGGCCAGCTGGAGGGCAGCCCCAGCATTTT
d_call: .
j_call: TRBJ1-5
v_call: TRBV7-2

cdr3_aa: CASSLGRVRETQYF
cdr3_nt: TGCGCCAGCAGCTTGGGCAGGGTCAGGGAGACCCAGTACTTC
d_call: .
j_call: TRBJ2-5
v_call: TRBV5-1

cdr3_aa: CASSLGRGWSTEAFF
cdr3_nt: TGTGCCAGCAGCTTAGGGCGGGGTTGGAGCACTGAAGCTTTCTTT
d_call: .
j_call: TRBJ1-1
v_call: TRBV7-2

cdr3_aa: CSVWDKGMKYF
cdr3_nt: TGCAGCGTTTGGGACAAGGGCATGAAGTACTTC
d_call: .
j_call: TRBJ2-7
v_call: TRBV29-1

cdr3_aa: CASSLSGTTNEKLFF
cdr3_nt: TGTGCCAGCAGCTTGTCAGGAACAACTAATGAAAAACTGTTTTTT
d_call: .
j_call: TRBJ1-4
v_call: TRBV7-9

cdr3_aa: CASSGLPGSNQPQHF
cdr3_nt: TGTGCCAGCAGTGGCCTCCCAGGAAGCAATCAGCCCCAGCATTTT
d_call: .
j_call: TRBJ1-5
v_call: TRBV6-1

cdr3_aa: CASSEALWLARGADTQYF
cdr3_nt: TGTGCCAGCAGTGAAGCGCTCTGGCTAGCGCGCGGGGCAGATACGCAGTATTTT
d_call: .
j_call: TRBJ2-3
v_call: TRBV6-1

cdr3_aa: CASSVPWGTRPLNTEAFF
cdr3_nt: TGTGCCAGCAGTGTCCCGTGGGGGACAAGGCCTCTGAACACTGAAGCTTTCTTT
d_call: .
j_call: TRBJ1-1
v_call: TRBV6-1

cdr3_aa: CASSHAEGANYEQYF
cdr3_nt: TGTGCCAGCAGCCACGCGGAGGGGGCAAACTACGAGCAGTACTTC
d_call: .
j_call: TRBJ2-7
v_call: TRBV4-2

cdr3_aa: CASGRRGEDQPQHF
cdr3_nt: TGTGCCAGCGGTAGGAGAGGGGAGGACCAGCCCCAGCATTTT
d_call: .
j_call: TRBJ1-5
v_call: TRBV27

cdr3_aa: CASNQGGGTGELFF
cdr3_nt: TGTGCCAGCAACCAGGGGGGCGGCACCGGGGAGCTGTTTTTT
d_call: .
j_call: TRBJ2-2
v_call: TRBV6-4